This TCR beta chain was recorded in a study of shared clonotypes between healthy human individuals. The study, taken as a whole, reports: Compared with memory subsets, naive subsets generally had larger estimated richness. Although depth was large, rarefaction showed that sequencing of the sorted subsets was incomplete.

V lost 6 bases to trimming and J lost 5 bases, with 7 bases between them. Germline lookup yields CDR1 WSHSY and CDR2 SAAADI. The CDR3 is made up of 11 amino acids. Naive CD8 cells lacked CD45RO, underwent positive selection for CCR7 and left out terminally differentiated effector memory CD45RA+ cells. Every donor, a Caucasian adult, lived in Nashville, Tennessee. Here immunoSEQ multiplex PCR was the method, and the copy in TCRdb shows in-frame clones only, minus some. This repertoire shows just over 2,000,000 clones, about 95% found once; its top ten account for 0.9% to 1.4%. A note on this clone: Antigen unknown.

The sample comprised naive CD8+ T cells sorted from blood. The origin of this receptor is a man aged 18 to 29 in good health. The chain has TRBV10-2 and TRBJ2-5, with D uncertain. As DNA, the CDR3 is TGCGCCAGCAGATGGGGTGAGACCCAGTACTTC. Encoded protein: CASRWGETQYF.